These 13 T cell receptor beta chains were sequenced from one sample in a study of blood T cell repertoires in COVID-19. Sequencing used immunoSEQ multiplex PCR; TCRdb keeps in-frame clones, though not all of them. The sample holds 350,000 to 450,000 clones, about 91% seen once. Sequenced material: peripheral blood. Receptors originate from a woman aged 40 to 49 with COVID-19, enrolled during active disease.

This clone has just one count. The CDR3 is CASSTGVYNSPLHF. The DNA for the CDR3 is TGTGCCAGCAGTACGGGGGTTTATAATTCACCCCTCCACTTT. The V call is TRBV6-5, the J call TRBJ1-6, with D possibly being TRBD1 (5 bases). The V gene's germline CDR1 is MNHEY and CDR2 SVGAGI. V lost 5 bases, J lost 4 bases, and 9 bases lay in between. The CDR3 spans 14 residues.

The rearrangement uses TRBV5-1 and TRBJ2-7, with a weak D call TRBD1 (5 bases). Germline lookup yields CDR1 SGHRS and CDR2 YFSETQ. The CDR3 runs 14 residues. V was trimmed by 0 bases and J by 2 bases, leaving 9 bases between them. The DNA of the CDR3 is TGCGCCAGCAGCTTGGGCAGGGCGCCCTACGAGCAGTACTTC. Its protein is CASSLGRAPYEQYF.

Comments on this clone: At one end, the junction sequence differs from germline, possibly due to a read error. The V gene is TRBV9, the J gene TRBJ1-6; D possibly corresponds to TRBD1 (5 bases). The CDR3 is made up of 16 amino acids. From germline, CDR1 is SGDLS and CDR2 YYNGEE. The chain's CDR3 is CASSAIDRAYNSLLHF. The DNA of the CDR3 is TGTGCCAGCAGCGCGATAGACAGAGCCTATAATTCACTCCTCCACTTT.

The chain uses TRBV29-1 and TRBJ2-5, with 15 bases lining up with TRBD2. The CDR3 is 12 amino acids. Germline V lookup: CDR1 SQVTM, CDR2 ANQGSEA. V lost 4 bases to trimming and J lost 14 bases; unmatched junction nucleotides: 5. CDR3 bases: TGCAGCGTTGGGACTAGCGGGAGGGCCGATTACTTC. Translating gives CSVGTSGRADYF.

V is TRBV20-1 and J is TRBJ2-7; 7 bases map to TRBD2. Trimming at V came to 4 bases and at J to 4 bases, leaving 16 bases not matched to a gene. The CDR3 length is 16 residues. CDR1 and CDR2 from the germline V gene are DFQATT and SNEGSKA (reference sequence). The chain's CDR3 is CSAIDLVPERGYEQYF. The CDR3 DNA sequence: TGCAGTGCTATTGATCTTGTCCCCGAGCGGGGATACGAGCAGTACTTC.

The chain carries TRBV11-2 and TRBJ2-7, with a tentative D call TRBD2 (5 bases). Germline CDR1 reads SGHAT; CDR2 reads FQNNGV. The length of the CDR3 is 16 residues. V dropped 1 base and J dropped 6 bases, with 19 bases sitting between them. The CDR3 reads CASSLAVAGARSEQYF. The CDR3 DNA reads as TGTGCCAGCAGCTTAGCGGTTGCGGGCGCGAGGTCCGAGCAGTACTTC.

The genes are TRBV5-1 and TRBJ1-2, with TRBD1 matching 7 bases. V shed 5 bases and J 0 bases; nucleotides not matched to a gene: 7. The germline V gene encodes CDR1 SGHRS and CDR2 YFSETQ. The CDR3 is 15 residues long. The CDR3 nucleotides are TGCGCCAGCAGGACGACAGGGTCCCCTAACTATGGCTACACCTTC. Residues: CASRTTGSPNYGYTF.

Comments on this clone: A junction end diverges from the germline sequence, so it may reflect a read error. V gene TRBV7-7 combines with J gene TRBJ2-5; a weak D match, TRBD2 (6 bases). The germline V gene encodes CDR1 SSHAT and CDR2 FNYEAQ (reference sequence). The CDR3 is 13 residues long. The CDR3 sequence is CASSLGAGETQYF. The CDR3, as DNA: TGTGCTAGCAGCTTAGGGGCGGGGGAGACCCAGTACTTC.

The chain couples TRBV7-2 to TRBJ1-2; perhaps TRBD1 as D (6 bases). From germline, CDR1 is SGHTA and CDR2 FQGNSA. The V end lost 3 bases, the J end lost 3 bases, and 8 bases lay between the germline ends. The CDR3 contains 13 residues. The CDR3 sequence is CASSLAGDYGYTF. The CDR3 nucleotides read TGTGCCAGCAGCTTGGCAGGGGACTATGGCTACACCTTC.

V is TRBV18 and J is TRBJ1-6, with D maybe TRBD1 (5 bases). Germline CDR1 reads KGHSH; CDR2 reads LQKENI. This CDR3 region has 14 residues. V dropped 0 bases and J dropped 11 bases, with 11 bases sitting between them. In DNA, the CDR3 is TGTGCCAGCTCACCACCGTGGGGGGAGACACCCCTCCACTTT. Translation gives CASSPPWGETPLHF.

This chain uses TRBV5-1 with TRBJ1-3; D is ambiguous. CDR1 SGHRS and CDR2 YFSETQ come from the germline V gene. Trimming left V 4 bases short and J 4 bases short, with 15 bases between. The CDR3 totals 15 residues. The chain's CDR3 is CASSPDPGSGNTIYF. In DNA, the CDR3 is TGCGCCAGCAGCCCAGACCCCGGGTCGGGAAACACCATATATTTT.

This sequence joins TRBV14 and TRBJ2-1, with a tentative D call TRBD1 (6 bases). The CDR3 is made up of 16 amino acids. CDR1 and CDR2 (germline): SGHDN, FVKESK. V gave up 0 bases and J gave up 4 bases, with 13 bases separating them. Here the CDR3 reads CASSQDLTGPYNEQFF. CDR3 sequence (DNA): TGTGCCAGCAGCCAAGATCTCACAGGGCCATACAATGAGCAGTTCTTC.

This chain uses TRBV6-5 with TRBJ1-5; no firm D call. Trimming removed 7 bases at V and 1 base at J, with 11 bases between. Germline values: CDR1 MNHEY, CDR2 SVGAGI. This CDR3 is 14 amino acids long. CDR3 DNA: TGTGCCAGCACCCCTCGGGTAAGCAATCAGCCCCAGCATTTT. It is translated as CASTPRVSNQPQHF.